This TCR beta chain was identified in a study of vaccination and CD4 T cells after COVID-19. Indicated time point: late sampling 161 to 241 days after vaccination in a few convalescent patients. Described treatment: approximately 9-day PBMC culture with coronavirus spike peptide pools or control peptides (ViraFEST assay). This clonotype was seen a handful of times. The antigen remains unidentified. Germline and junction disagree at one end, which may indicate a read error. This CDR3 is built from 12 residues. Germline V gene data show CDR1 as MNHNS and CDR2 as SASEGT. The study sequenced cultured CD4+ T cell DNA using the Oncomine TCR Beta short-read assay. TCRdb re-called the PCR reads through MiXCR, storing one row per CDR3 protein. The top ten hold about 27% of the sample, which has about 22,000 distinct CDR3 sequences, under 40% seen once.

The receptor was derived from a human donor who had recovered from COVID-19. The sequencing here drew on CD4+ T cells from blood, cultured in vitro, taken about 7 months after SARS-CoV-2 vaccination. This sequence joins TRBV6-1 and TRBJ2-2, with TRBD1 identical over 7 bases. The CDR3: CASSEGGRELFF. In DNA form, the CDR3 reads TGTGCCAGTAGTGAAGGGGGCCGGGAGCTGTTTTTT.